The T cell receptor beta chain described here comes from a study of blood T cell repertoires in COVID-19. In Cohort 3, a recovered donor had either two negative PCRs, clearance, or symptom resolution. Some clones are missing from TCRdb's copy, which holds only in-frame ones; the method was immunoSEQ multiplex PCR. The sample holds 350,000 to 450,000 clones, around nine tenths seen once. Germline CDR1 reads KGHSH; CDR2 reads LQKENI. V was clipped by 4 bases and J by 9 bases; unmatched bases: 9. The length of the CDR3 is 14 residues. The chain is built from TRBV18 and TRBJ2-1, with TRBD1 matching 7 bases. The sample was PBMCs or T cells enriched from blood (not recorded which). The source of this sequence is a woman aged 25 to 39 who had recovered from COVID-19. CDR3 coding DNA: TGTGCCAGCTCACTCAGACAGGGAGCCGCTGAGCAGTTCTTC. Translation: CASSLRQGAAEQFF.